This T cell receptor (beta chain) was identified in a study of blood T cell repertoires in COVID-19. Across the study: T cells, B-cell-depleted T cells, or PBMCs supplied cDNA or gDNA.

This clone was picked up a small number of times. Trimming pared 6 bases from V and 15 bases from J, leaving 15 bases between. CDR1 and CDR2 from the germline V gene are MNHEY and SVGAGI. The CDR3 is 11 residues long. Original handling: Quantification of nucleated cells was approximated via reference gene primer amplification. Generated by immunoSEQ multiplex PCR, the TCRdb table keeps only in-frame clones and is missing some. V and J calls and clone size are those listed in that table; D and trimming were worked out from the DNA. The sample lists a few hundred thousand clones, around 89% occurring once. Enrollment of patients from Seattle took place during active infection, with longitudinal follow-up.

The rearrangement uses TRBV6-5 and TRBJ2-1; D may be TRBD2 (6 bases). The clonotype comes from a woman aged 40 to 49 with COVID-19, enrolled during active disease. The material sequenced was peripheral blood. CDR3 in DNA: TGTGCCAGCAGCTTAGCGACTAGGTGGTTCTTC. It codes for CASSLATRWFF.